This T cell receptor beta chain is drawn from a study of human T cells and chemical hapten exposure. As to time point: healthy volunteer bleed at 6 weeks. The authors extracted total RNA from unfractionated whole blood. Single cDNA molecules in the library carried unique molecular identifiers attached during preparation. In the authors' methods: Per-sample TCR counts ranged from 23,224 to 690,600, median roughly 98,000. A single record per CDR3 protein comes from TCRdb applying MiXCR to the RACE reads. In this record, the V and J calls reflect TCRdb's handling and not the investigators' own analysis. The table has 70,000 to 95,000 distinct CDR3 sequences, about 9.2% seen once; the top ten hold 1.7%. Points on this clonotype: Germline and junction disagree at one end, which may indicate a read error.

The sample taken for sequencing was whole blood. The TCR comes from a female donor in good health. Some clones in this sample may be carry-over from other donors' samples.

The CDR3 DNA reads TGTGCCAGCAGTTCCGGACAGGGGGTGCTCTTC. Translation gives CASSSGQGVLF. The J gene is TRBJ2-1, the V gene TRBV12-3 or TRBV12-4; 10 bases agree with TRBD1. This CDR3 is 11 amino acids long.